Listed here are 21 T cell receptor beta chains from one sample, sequenced in a study of human T cells and chemical hapten exposure. Time point of the sample: patch test 1, 2 weeks after DPC sensitization. Treatment specified: therapeutic diphenylcyclopropenone sensitization with weekly scalp DPC. Each CDR3 protein gets one entry after TCRdb re-called the RACE reads with MiXCR. Of 300,000 to 400,000 distinct CDR3 sequences in the sample, approximately 6.3% were seen once. Material: whole blood, obtained in connection with sensitization to the hapten diphenylcyclopropenone (DPC). These receptors were collected from a woman between 18 and 29 years old with alopecia areata. Some clones in this sample may be carry-over from other donors' samples.

The CDR3 nucleotides read TGTGCCAGCAGTGACCCAGTAAATTCACCCCTCCACTTT. Its protein is CASSDPVNSPLHF. The chain couples TRBV25-1 to TRBJ1-6, with unresolved D. The CDR3 loop spans 13 amino acids. Germline lookup yields CDR1 MGHDK and CDR2 SYGVNS. Trimming cost V 3 bases and J 7 bases, with 7 bases left between them.

The CDR3 coding sequence is TGTGCCAGCAGCGTGAGCGCGGGGCCAAACACAGATACGCAGTATTTT. Translating it yields CASSVSAGPNTDTQYF. The chain uses TRBV12-3 or TRBV12-4 and TRBJ2-3, with D possibly being TRBD2 (6 bases). Trimming took off 6 bases at V and 2 bases at J, with 18 bases between the two ends. The CDR3 runs to 16 residues.

This clonotype has only a few counts. The rearrangement joins TRBV5-4 to TRBJ2-5, with 9 bases lining up with TRBD1. CDR1 SGHNT and CDR2 YYREEE come from the germline V gene (reference sequence). V shed 5 bases, J shed 0 bases, and the junction held 8 bases outside the gene matches. The CDR3 is made up of 16 amino acids. The CDR3 nucleotides are TGTGCCAGCAGTTCAGCCGGGACAGGGTACCAAGAGACCCAGTACTTC. It specifies CASSSAGTGYQETQYF.

The rearrangement uses TRBV12-3 or TRBV12-4 and TRBJ1-3, with 7 bases lining up with TRBD1. After removal of 6 bases from V and 2 bases from J, the junction contained 4 bases not matched to a gene. The CDR3 length is 14 residues. The DNA of the CDR3 is TGTGCCAGCAGGATGACAGGGACTGGAAACACCATATATTTT. Protein product: CASRMTGTGNTIYF.

There are many counts of this clonotype. The rearrangement joins TRBV10-3 to TRBJ2-7; D is ambiguous. V was shortened by 6 bases and J by 1 base, with 37 bases between the two germline ends. The V gene's germline CDR1 is ENHRY and CDR2 SYGVKD. The CDR3 loop spans 22 amino acids. The CDR3, as DNA: TGTGCCATCAGGCGCCCCCCCCCGCGGACGGGTAATTGGGAAGAGTGGTCCTACGAGCAGTACTTC. Its protein is CAIRRPPPRTGNWEEWSYEQYF.

This chain uses TRBV5-6 with TRBJ1-2, with D maybe TRBD1 (5 bases). Trimming took 4 bases from V and 8 from J, leaving 18 bases between them. CDR1 SGHDT and CDR2 YYEEEE come from the germline V gene. This CDR3 is 14 amino acids long. As DNA, the CDR3 is TGTGCCAGCAGCCTGGGGCCTAATGAGCGGGGCTACACCTTC. Translation gives CASSLGPNERGYTF.

This clonotype was counted many times. The rearrangement joins TRBV7-3 to TRBJ2-5; possibly TRBD2 for D (6 bases). CDR3 length: 15 residues. Trimming removed 5 bases from V and 1 base from J, with 14 bases in between. Germline assignment: CDR1 SGHTA and CDR2 FQGTGA. CDR3 coding DNA: TGTGCCAGCAGCCCCTTTGGGGGGTCCCAAGAGACCCAGTACTTC. Translating gives CASSPFGGSQETQYF.

This clonotype was counted ten times or more. The J gene is TRBJ2-2, the V gene TRBV7-2, with 7 bases that match TRBD2. J lost 5 bases, V lost 1 base, and 7 bases had no gene match. CDR1 and CDR2 from the germline V gene are SGHTA and FQGNSA. The CDR3 has 16 amino acids. CDR3 region: CASSLVFSSGTGELFF. The CDR3 nucleotides are TGTGCCAGCAGCTTAGTGTTTTCTAGCGGTACCGGGGAGCTGTTTTTT.

This clonotype occurred many times. V usage is TRBV3-1 and J usage is TRBJ2-2; tentative D call: TRBD2 (6 bases). Trimming removed 1 base from V and 1 base from J, with 13 bases in between. The CDR3 extends over 17 amino acids. In germline, CDR1 is LGHDT, CDR2 YNNKEL (reference sequence). Written as DNA, the CDR3 is TGTGCCAGCAGCCAAGCTCGGGGGTTCCAGAACACCGGGGAGCTGTTTTTT. This translates into CASSQARGFQNTGELFF.

This clonotype was observed many times. The chain employs TRBV4-3 and TRBJ1-1, with TRBD1 identical over 7 bases. Trimming cost V 3 bases and J 4 bases; bases outside gene matches: 2. The germline gives CDR1 LGHNA, CDR2 YSLEER. This CDR3 is 13 amino acids long. The CDR3 is CASSHDRVTEAFF. DNA of the CDR3: TGCGCCAGCAGCCACGACAGGGTCACTGAAGCTTTCTTT.

CDR3 DNA: TGCAGTGCGGGGAGGGGTAATGGCTACACCTTC. Its protein is CSAGRGNGYTF. V gene TRBV20-1 combines with J gene TRBJ1-2; a possible D gene is TRBD1 (5 bases). This CDR3 region has 11 residues. Germline values: CDR1 DFQATT, CDR2 SNEGSKA (reference sequence). Trimming cost V 6 bases and J 6 bases, with 11 bases left between them.

This clonotype has just a few counts. The chain couples TRBV6-4 to TRBJ2-6, with a possible D match to TRBD2 (5 bases). V dropped 4 bases and J dropped 2 bases, with 18 bases sitting between them. This CDR3 contains 18 residues. Germline assignment: CDR1 MRHNA and CDR2 SNTAGT. The CDR3 loop reads CASSGAGSTETGANVLTF. As DNA, the CDR3 is TGTGCCAGCAGTGGCGCGGGTAGCACCGAAACTGGGGCCAACGTCCTGACTTTC.

This clonotype was seen a handful of times. At one of its ends the junction is not consistent with the germline gene, which may arise from a read error. The chain is built from TRBV6-5 and TRBJ2-6; 7 bases line up with TRBD2. The CDR3 loop spans 12 amino acids. Germline CDR1 is MNHEY and CDR2 is SVGAGI. CDR3 in amino acids: CASSRGGNVLTF. The CDR3 DNA follows: TGTGCCAGCAGTCGCGGGGGCAACGTCCTGACTTTC.

V usage is TRBV7-9 and J usage is TRBJ1-6; D is perhaps TRBD1 (5 bases). The V gene lost 5 bases and the J gene lost 8 bases, with 22 bases spanning the gap. Germline V lookup: CDR1 SEHNR, CDR2 FQNEAQ (reference sequence). The CDR3 has 17 amino acids. CDR3 protein: CASSPSQDGLGDSPLHF. In DNA, the CDR3 is TGTGCCAGCAGCCCCTCCCAGGACGGCCTAGGGGATTCACCCCTCCACTTT.

The genes are TRBV4-1 and TRBJ1-4, with D possibly TRBD1 on 5 matching bases. Germline V gene sequence: CDR1 MGHRA, CDR2 YSYEKL. The length of the CDR3 is 13 residues. V was trimmed by 1 base and J by 11 bases, leaving 11 bases between them. The CDR3 DNA reads as TGCGCCAGCAGCCAAGGACCCAGGGACAAACTGTTTTTT. Protein: CASSQGPRDKLFF.

At least ten counts were recorded for this clonotype. V gene TRBV20-1 combines with J gene TRBJ2-1; 10 nucleotides agree with TRBD2. V lost 6 bases to trimming and J lost 7 bases; unmatched junction nucleotides: 12. Germline V CDR1 and CDR2: DFQATT, SNEGSKA (reference sequence). The CDR3 sequence is 15 residues long. The DNA of the CDR3 is TGCAGTGCCCTCCGGAAGCGGGGGGGCAAAAATGAGCAGTTCTTC. Translated, it gives CSALRKRGGKNEQFF.

This clonotype was observed a handful of times. The V gene is TRBV29-1, the J gene TRBJ2-2; 9 nucleotides match TRBD2. J lost 2 bases, V lost 5 bases, and 9 bases had no gene match. The germline gives CDR1 SQVTM, CDR2 ANQGSEA. The CDR3 spans 16 residues. The CDR3 DNA reads as TGCAGCGTTATCAGTAGGCGGGGGGGAAACACCGGGGAGCTGTTTTTT. Encoded protein: CSVISRRGGNTGELFF.

This clonotype appeared many times. The chain uses TRBV20-1 and TRBJ2-1; the match to TRBD1 covers 12 bases. Unmatched junction bases numbered 6, after V lost 6 bases and J lost 6 bases. CDR1 is DFQATT and CDR2 is SNEGSKA in the germline V gene (reference sequence). The CDR3 totals 14 residues. The CDR3 region is CSAPGQGAINEQFF. DNA for the CDR3: TGCAGTGCCCCGGGACAGGGGGCCATCAATGAGCAGTTCTTC.

In its sample, this clonotype was seen a few times. The chain joins TRBV28 to TRBJ1-2, with 11 nucleotides matching TRBD1. CDR3 length equals 14 residues. From germline, CDR1 is MDHEN and CDR2 SYDVKM. The ends lost 5 bases at V and 3 bases at J; junction bases unmatched: 2. The CDR3 spells CASSRDRGDYGYTF. The CDR3 DNA reads as TGTGCCAGCAGTCGGGACAGGGGGGACTATGGCTACACCTTC.

The V and J genes are TRBV6-5 and TRBJ1-1; D uncertain. With 4 bases removed from V and 7 bases from J, the gap between germline ends came to 13 bases. The CDR3 runs to 13 residues. Germline assignment: CDR1 MNHEY and CDR2 SVGAGI. This chain's CDR3 is CASSSVARNEAFF. In nucleotides, the CDR3 is TGTGCCAGCAGTTCGGTAGCGAGGAATGAAGCTTTCTTT.

Only a few counts were recorded for this clonotype. The chain links TRBV9 to TRBJ1-2; 8 bases align to TRBD1. Germline lookup yields CDR1 SGDLS and CDR2 YYNGEE. With 3 bases clipped from V and 8 bases from J, the junction kept 9 bases outside the gene matches. This CDR3 is 14 amino acids long. The CDR3 DNA reads as TGTGCCAGCAGCGCCGGACAGGGTGCTTGGGGCTACACCTTC. The encoded protein is CASSAGQGAWGYTF.